Listed below are T cell receptor beta chains from one sample, sequenced in a study of cytomegalovirus exposure and HLA in healthy donors. TCRdb's copy holds only in-frame clones and misses some; the assay was immunoSEQ multiplex PCR. The table includes fewer than 200,000 clones, roughly 78% detected once. Sequences were obtained from PBMCs. The receptors originated from a man in his forties or fifties in good health and CMV-seropositive. Both conserved end residues are part of each CDR3. Each record gives: D gene, J gene, V gene, clone size, CDR3 protein, CDR3 DNA. A D gene is named only where the DNA matches it firmly. Rows give clone size only sometimes, using once, few, many, or a class for an expanded clone.

>TRBD1|TRBJ2-5|TRBV9|-
CASSVGLGQGPLQETQYF
TGTGCCAGCAGCGTAGGCTTGGGACAGGGGCCCCTCCAAGAGACCCAGTACTTC
>-|TRBJ1-1|TRBV15|-
CATSRLDKAFF
TGTGCCACCAGCAGGCTCGACAAAGCTTTCTTT
>-|TRBJ2-7|TRBV5-6|-
CASSLAGRPRNEQYF
TGTGCCAGCAGCTTGGCTGGGAGGCCTCGGAACGAGCAGTACTTC
>-|TRBJ1-6|TRBV27|few
CASRAARSPLHF
TGTGCCAGCAGGGCCGCGAGGTCACCCCTCCACTTT
>-|TRBJ1-1|TRBV12-5|few
CASGPVGGTEAFF
TGTGCTAGTGGCCCCGTTGGCGGTACTGAAGCTTTCTTT
>-|TRBJ1-3|TRBV4-3|few
CASSPGQRNTIYF
TGCGCCAGCAGCCCCGGACAGAGAAACACCATATATTTT
>-|TRBJ2-1|TRBV27|-
CASLLSSSSYNEQFF
TGTGCCAGCCTCCTTAGCTCGAGCTCCTACAATGAGCAGTTCTTC
>-|TRBJ1-1|TRBV7-8|-
CASSLTGNTEAFF
TGTGCCAGCAGCTTGACAGGGAACACTGAAGCTTTCTTT
>-|TRBJ2-5|TRBV11-3|-
CASSLGTQPYQETQYF
TGTGCCAGCAGCTTAGGGACACAGCCTTACCAAGAGACCCAGTACTTC
>TRBD1|TRBJ2-7|TRBV23-1|few
CASSQSPTGWGYEQYF
TGCGCCAGCAGTCAATCCCCGACAGGGTGGGGATACGAGCAGTACTTC
>-|TRBJ2-2|TRBV18|-
CASSPQGISNTGELFF
TGTGCCAGCTCACCACAGGGGATTTCGAACACCGGGGAGCTGTTTTTT
>TRBD1|TRBJ1-2|TRBV5-1|few
CASSTRDSEGYGYTF
TGCGCCAGCAGCACCCGGGACAGCGAAGGGTATGGCTACACCTTC
>-|TRBJ1-2|TRBV28|-
CASSFSNSHNYGYTF
TGTGCCAGCAGTTTCTCGAACAGCCATAACTATGGCTACACCTTC
>-|TRBJ1-5|TRBV7-9|-
CASSQGGLYSNQPQHF
TGTGCCAGCAGCCAAGGGGGTCTCTATAGCAATCAGCCCCAGCATTTT
>TRBD1|TRBJ1-5|TRBV5-5|-
CASSWTPGQGDSNQPQHF
TGTGCCAGCAGCTGGACGCCGGGACAGGGGGATAGCAATCAGCCCCAGCATTTT
>TRBD1|TRBJ2-7|TRBV27|-
CASSPTGNPSYEQYF
TGTGCCAGCAGCCCGACAGGGAACCCATCCTACGAGCAGTACTTC
>-|TRBJ2-2|TRBV5-6|-
CASSPGQSGELFF
TGTGCCAGCAGCCCTGGACAGTCCGGGGAGCTGTTTTTT
>-|TRBJ1-3|TRBV5-1|-
CASSLVGGLSSGNTIYF
TGCGCCAGCAGCTTGGTCGGCGGGTTGAGCTCTGGAAACACCATATATTTT
>TRBD1|TRBJ2-7|TRBV15|-
CATSSRDRSFEQYF
TGTGCCACCAGCAGTCGGGACAGGAGTTTCGAGCAGTACTTC
>TRBD1|TRBJ2-3|TRBV10-3|-
CAISDGQGTDTQYF
TGTGCCATCAGCGATGGACAGGGTACAGATACGCAGTATTTT
>TRBD1|TRBJ1-6|TRBV5-1|-
CASSLEGQGNSPLHF
TGCGCCAGCAGCTTGGAAGGACAGGGGAATTCACCCCTCCACTTT
>-|TRBJ2-7|TRBV14|-
CASSPILGQSYEQYF
TGTGCCAGCAGCCCAATACTAGGACAGTCCTACGAGCAGTACTTC
>TRBD1|TRBJ2-7|TRBV5-6|few
CASSLGQGIDLLYEQYF
TGTGCCAGCAGCTTGGGACAGGGGATAGATCTTCTCTACGAGCAGTACTTC